This TCR beta chain was obtained from a study of blood T cell repertoires in COVID-19. On the study more broadly: Material from acute and convalescent COVID-19 was sourced from the United States, Italy and Spain.

The table lists this clone with a count of one. There are 16 residues in the CDR3. The ends lost 2 bases at V and 5 bases at J; junction bases unmatched: 7. The germline CDR1 and CDR2 sequences are MDHEN and SYDVKM. Original data processing: Reference gene primer amplification gave estimated nucleated cell counts. The repertoire was sequenced with immunoSEQ multiplex PCR; TCRdb's copy has only in-frame clones and lacks some. V and J calls and clone size are given by that table; D and trimming were obtained from the DNA. The sample has roughly 200,000 clones; around 90% are singletons. The clonotype originates from a man in his forties or fifties with acute or convalescent COVID-19. Sequencing was performed on peripheral blood. The chain is built from TRBV28 and TRBJ2-5; 11 nucleotides match TRBD2. CDR3 coding DNA: TGTGCCAGCAGTTTAGGAGTAGCGGGAGGGTATGAGACCCAGTACTTC. This translates into CASSLGVAGGYETQYF.